This T cell receptor beta chain was recovered during a study of blood T cell repertoires in COVID-19. Produced via immunoSEQ multiplex PCR; TCRdb's table is partial and in-frame only. Seen here are 130,000 or so clones, around 84% observed once, and the top ten hold roughly 2.2%. With 3 bases clipped from V and 3 bases from J, the junction kept 6 bases outside the gene matches. The germline CDR1 and CDR2 sequences are SGHRS and YFSETQ. The CDR3 length is 15 residues. The sequenced sample was PBMCs or T cells enriched from blood (not recorded which). The receptor's source is a man aged 35 to 55 with acute COVID-19. The chain couples TRBV5-1 to TRBJ1-2; 9 positions match TRBD1. The chain's CDR3 is CASSSGQGQDYGYTF. Written as DNA, the CDR3 is TGCGCCAGCAGCTCCGGACAGGGGCAAGACTATGGCTACACCTTC.